What follows are 10 T cell receptor beta chains derived from one specimen sequenced in a study of T cell responses to AZD1222 COVID-19 vaccine. Assay used: immunoSEQ multiplex PCR; TCRdb lists only in-frame clones, some missing. Of fewer than 100,000 clones listed, 65% to 85% are singletons. This sample comprised peripheral blood, obtained 28 days after the second AZD1222 dose. The receptors were sampled from an adult who received the AZD1222 COVID-19 vaccine.

The chain links TRBV9 to TRBJ2-1; 7 positions agree with TRBD1. The germline CDR1 and CDR2 sequences are SGDLS and YYNGEE. The junction had 4 bases not matched to a gene; V was cut back by 4 bases and J by 0 bases. The CDR3 contains 15 residues. This CDR3 is CASSHRDSSYNEQFF. Here the CDR3 DNA reads TGTGCCAGCAGCCACCGGGACAGCTCCTACAATGAGCAGTTCTTC.

The V call is TRBV5-1, the J call TRBJ2-3; no clear D gene. The CDR3 extends over 16 amino acids. The germline V and J ends were trimmed by 0 bases and 5 bases, with 16 bases remaining between them. The germline gives CDR1 SGHRS, CDR2 YFSETQ. The CDR3 sequence: CASSLALDLSKDTQYF. CDR3 bases: TGCGCCAGCAGCTTGGCCCTGGACCTCTCGAAAGATACGCAGTATTTT.

By proportion, this clone is medium-sized (0.01 to 0.1%). The rearrangement uses TRBV9 and TRBJ2-5; possibly TRBD2 for D (6 bases). Trimming took off 0 bases at V and 4 bases at J, with 28 bases between the two ends. The CDR3 totals 20 residues. Germline-derived CDR1 and CDR2 are SGDLS and YYNGEE. Here the CDR3 reads CASSVGFRDFQRLGGETQYF. The DNA for the CDR3 is TGTGCCAGCAGCGTAGGTTTCAGGGACTTTCAAAGGCTGGGTGGAGAGACCCAGTACTTC. Filled out from reference TRBV9 and TRBJ2-5, the complete variable domain reads DSGVTQTPKHLITATGQRVTLRCSPRSGDLSVYWYQQSLDQGLQFLIQYYNGEERAKGNILERFSAQQFPDLHSELNLSSLELGDSALYFCASSVGFRDFQRLGGETQYFGPGTRLLVL.

This clone was observed a single time. This chain links TRBV5-1 with TRBJ1-4, with 7 bases matching TRBD1. The CDR3 is 18 residues long. Germline CDR1 and CDR2: SGHRS and YFSETQ. The V and J ends lost 2 bases and 4 bases, in that order; junction bases with no gene match: 14. CDR3 DNA: TGCGCCAGCAGCTTCTCCCCGACAGGGATGATTATTAATGAAAAACTGTTTTTT. It encodes CASSFSPTGMIINEKLFF.

The V and J genes are TRBV24-1 and TRBJ2-7; D is unclear. V lost 3 bases, J lost 8 bases, and 10 bases lay in between. This CDR3 contains 12 residues. Germline V gene lookup returns CDR1 KGHDR and CDR2 SFDVKD. The CDR3 region is CATSDATGQQYF. In DNA form, the CDR3 reads TGTGCCACCAGTGATGCTACGGGTCAGCAGTACTTC.

The J gene is TRBJ1-2, the V gene TRBV27; no clear D gene. Between the trimmed V and J ends, which lost 1 base and 4 bases, there was a span of 19 bases. CDR3 length: 17 residues. Germline V gene sequence: CDR1 MNHEY, CDR2 SMNVEV (reference sequence). This CDR3 reads CASSLYGQEELGYGYTF. The CDR3 region has the DNA TGTGCCAGCAGTTTATATGGGCAGGAGGAGCTAGGCTATGGCTACACCTTC.

This chain joins TRBV7-9 and TRBJ2-3, with no clear D. V lost 4 bases and J 2 bases, leaving 13 bases between the germline ends. The germline gives CDR1 SEHNR, CDR2 FQNEAQ (reference sequence). CDR3 length: 15 amino acids. This CDR3 is CASSSPSDATDTQYF. CDR3 bases: TGTGCCAGCAGCTCCCCCTCAGATGCCACAGATACGCAGTATTTT.

The gene calls are TRBV19 and TRBJ1-2; no firm D call. V lost 9 bases and J lost 5, with 10 bases in between. Germline values: CDR1 LNHDA, CDR2 SQIVND (reference sequence). CDR3 size: 11 residues. The CDR3 spells CASHTSYGYTF. The CDR3 nucleotides read TGTGCCAGCCACACTTCGTATGGCTACACCTTC.

The table lists this clone with a count of one. This chain joins TRBV3-1 (or the pseudogene TRBV3-2) and TRBJ1-2, with 10 nucleotides matching TRBD1. The CDR3 loop spans 14 amino acids. In germline, CDR1 is LGHDT, CDR2 YNNKEL (reference sequence). Trimming removed 1 base from V and 4 bases from J; junction bases left unmatched: 0. The CDR3, as DNA: TGTGCCAGCAGCCAAGGACAGGGGGCCTATGGCTACACCTTC. It specifies CASSQGQGAYGYTF.

The rearrangement uses TRBV4-3 and TRBJ1-1; no firm D call. Germline values: CDR1 LGHNA, CDR2 YSLEER. The CDR3 has 14 amino acids. Trimming left V 2 bases short and J 8 bases short, with 15 bases between. As DNA, the CDR3 is TGCGCCAGCAGCCAAAATTTTGGGCCCCGGGAAGCTTTCTTT. Its protein is CASSQNFGPREAFF.